Included here is one TCR beta chain sequence, with context. Its antigen is undetermined. This specimen belongs to a study of T cells in Graves' hyperthyroidism and ophthalmopathy. Amplified regions were TCR beta CDR3 sequences from RNA transcripts. During a first-round RT-PCR of the TCR CDR3, the HTBI primer set was used. TCRdb recomputed calls from the multiplex PCR reads with MiXCR, one row per CDR3 protein. The repertoire holds roughly 600,000 distinct CDR3 sequences, with 14% as singletons. Study-level findings and limits: Also found in blood were most expanded thyroid clonotypes above 0.001. With a median lead of around 5.9 months before onset, the model predicted ophthalmopathy.

The clonotype was recovered from a woman between 45 and 60 years old with Graves' ophthalmopathy. Input material: blood.

In nucleotides, the CDR3 is TGCAGTCTCTCCGACTGGAGGTCAAACACTGAAGCTTTCTTT. Translation gives CSLSDWRSNTEAFF. V usage is TRBV20-1 and J usage is TRBJ1-1; D unclear. Germline values: CDR1 DFQATT, CDR2 SNEGSKA (reference sequence). V was shortened by 8 bases and J by 2 bases, with 18 bases between the two germline ends. This CDR3 comprises 14 residues.